Described below is a single T cell receptor (beta chain) sequence and its context. What it recognizes is unknown. This record comes from a study of shared clonotypes between healthy human individuals. Among the unsorted PBMC samples, replicate PCRs used around 300 ng DNA, some 30,000 T cell genomes. Scientists sequenced DNA from unsorted PBMC on ten immunoSEQ deep assay plates. Using immunoSEQ multiplex PCR, the repertoire was profiled, and TCRdb retains in-frame clones only, with some absent. This table holds about 460,000 clones, 77% found once. Notes on the study in general: Among donors, sharing of clonotypes was expected to be affected by sequencing depth.

CDR1 and CDR2 (germline): SNHLY, FYNNEI. The CDR3 sequence is 15 residues long. V was cut by 8 bases and J by 0 bases, with 16 bases left in between. The chain employs TRBV2 and TRBJ1-1; maybe TRBD1 (6 bases). This receptor was obtained from a middle-aged woman in good health. Some clones in this sample may be carry-over from other donors' samples. Sequenced sample: PBMCs. DNA for the CDR3: TGTGCCAGCTCACCCTGGACAGCCATGAACACTGAAGCTTTCTTT. As protein: CASSPWTAMNTEAFF.